A single sample gave rise to the 11 T cell receptor beta chains below, sequenced in a study of cytomegalovirus exposure and HLA in healthy donors. Profiled with immunoSEQ multiplex PCR; TCRdb holds only in-frame clones, not every one. The table has roughly 70,000 clones, approximately 97% seen once; the top ten hold over 2%. Sequencing was performed on PBMCs. Source of these receptors: a man aged 18 to 29 in good health and CMV-seronegative.

The chain is built from TRBV7-9 and TRBJ1-2, with D possibly being TRBD1 (6 bases). V gave up 2 bases and J gave up 0 bases, with 7 bases separating them. Germline V CDR1 and CDR2: SEHNR, FQNEAQ (reference sequence). The length of the CDR3 is 14 residues. DNA for the CDR3: TGTGCCAGCAGCTTACCAGGGGCTAACTATGGCTACACCTTC. Encoded protein: CASSLPGANYGYTF.

The V gene is TRBV27, the J gene TRBJ2-5, with D possibly being TRBD2 (7 bases). Trimming cost V 3 bases and J 1 base, with 12 bases left between them. The CDR3 extends over 15 amino acids. Germline assignment: CDR1 MNHEY and CDR2 SMNVEV (reference sequence). This chain's CDR3 is CASSFAGAFQETQYF. In DNA form, the CDR3 reads TGTGCCAGCAGTTTTGCGGGGGCTTTCCAAGAGACCCAGTACTTC.

The V and J genes are TRBV30 and TRBJ2-2; 7 bases are a match to TRBD1. The length of the CDR3 is 14 residues. J lost 2 bases, V lost 3 bases, and 3 bases had no gene match. CDR1 and CDR2 from the germline V gene are GTSNPN and SVGIG (reference sequence). CDR3 amino acids: CAWSRDSNTGELFF. The CDR3 DNA follows: TGTGCCTGGAGCCGGGACAGCAACACCGGGGAGCTGTTTTTT.

The rearrangement joins TRBV6-6 to TRBJ2-7; no reliable D call. The CDR3 extends over 14 amino acids. From germline, CDR1 is MNHNY and CDR2 SVGAGI (reference sequence). Trimming stripped 6 bases from V and 0 bases from J, with 12 bases between. In DNA form, the CDR3 reads TGTGCCAGCAGACCCCGATACAGCTCCTACGAGCAGTACTTC. It specifies CASRPRYSSYEQYF.

The chain combines TRBV2 with TRBJ2-7, with 8 positions matching TRBD1. V gave up 6 bases and J gave up 7 bases; unmatched junction bases: 5. Germline V lookup: CDR1 SNHLY, CDR2 FYNNEI. The CDR3 is 12 residues long. CDR3 region: CASSNRGEEQYF. The CDR3 DNA sequence: TGTGCCAGCAGCAACAGGGGGGAAGAGCAGTACTTC.

V usage is TRBV7-6 and J usage is TRBJ2-2; D is possibly TRBD2 (5 bases). Germline V lookup: CDR1 SGHVS, CDR2 FNYEAQ. V lost 0 bases and J 6 bases, leaving 11 bases between the germline ends. This CDR3 has 15 residues. DNA of the CDR3: TGTGCCAGCAGCTTAGCGGGAGTGCGGGCCGGGGAGCTGTTTTTT. The encoded protein is CASSLAGVRAGELFF.

The CDR3 DNA sequence: TGTGCCAGTAGTATAATCGGCACTGAAGCTTTCTTT. As protein: CASSIIGTEAFF. The chain recombines TRBV19 with TRBJ1-1, with D unresolved. Germline V gene sequence: CDR1 LNHDA, CDR2 SQIVND (reference sequence). The CDR3 extends over 12 amino acids. Trimming cost V 2 bases and J 4 bases, with 5 bases left between them.

This clone was observed a few times. The rearrangement joins TRBV19 to TRBJ1-5; D is perhaps TRBD1 (6 bases). Between the trimmed V and J ends, which lost 4 bases and 9 bases, there was a span of 13 bases. Germline CDR1 is LNHDA and CDR2 is SQIVND (reference sequence). CDR3 length equals 13 residues. CDR3 coding DNA: TGTGCCAGTAGTAGCCCAGGGGCCCGGCCCCAGCATTTT. It yields the protein CASSSPGARPQHF.

This chain connects TRBV19 to TRBJ2-6; D is unresolved. The V gene's germline CDR1 is LNHDA and CDR2 SQIVND (reference sequence). CDR3 length: 19 amino acids. Trimming removed 3 bases from V and 0 bases from J, with 18 bases in between. CDR3 sequence reads: CASSMSVQRPGSGANVLTF. Here the CDR3 DNA reads TGTGCCAGTAGTATGTCGGTACAGAGACCCGGCTCTGGGGCCAACGTCCTGACTTTC. Supplemented by reference TRBV19 and TRBJ2-6, the full variable domain reads DGGITQSPKYLFRKEGQNVTLSCEQNLNHDAMYWYRQDPGQGLRLIYYSQIVNDFQKGDIAEGYSVSREKKESFPLTVTSAQKNPTAFYLCASSMSVQRPGSGANVLTFGAGSRLTVL.

This sequence joins TRBV6-5 and TRBJ1-6; 7 nucleotides agree with TRBD1. There are 14 residues in the CDR3. Germline CDR1 reads MNHEY; CDR2 reads SVGAGI. Unmatched junction bases numbered 8, after V lost 6 bases and J lost 9 bases. CDR3 protein: CASRAQGLGSPLHF. CDR3 coding DNA: TGTGCCAGCAGAGCACAGGGGTTAGGTTCACCCCTCCACTTT.

V usage is TRBV29-1 and J usage is TRBJ2-1; 8 nucleotides agree with TRBD2. This CDR3 contains 13 residues. Germline lookup yields CDR1 SQVTM and CDR2 ANQGSEA. V shed 4 bases, J shed 7 bases, and the junction held 6 bases outside the gene matches. DNA of the CDR3: TGCAGCGTTGCAAAGCGGGAGCAGAATGAGCAGTTCTTC. This gives the protein CSVAKREQNEQFF.